The 23 T cell receptor beta chains reported below all come from one sample, sequenced in a study of T cells in Graves' hyperthyroidism and ophthalmopathy. What was amplified from RNA transcripts were TCR beta CDR3 regions. The HTBI primer set served for first-round RT-PCR of the TCR CDR3. TCRdb independently ran MiXCR on the multiplex PCR reads; one entry per CDR3 protein. The table has around 200,000 distinct CDR3 sequences, approximately 15% seen once. Sequenced: blood. These receptors came from a woman between 50 and 59 years old with Graves' hyperthyroidism.

This clonotype was seen only once. This chain links TRBV28 with TRBJ1-1, with D uncertain. Germline V gene sequence: CDR1 MDHEN, CDR2 SYDVKM. The V gene lost 5 bases and the J gene lost 0 bases, with 13 bases spanning the gap. The CDR3 runs to 15 residues. The CDR3 coding sequence is TGTGCCAGCAGTCATCGACACTACGTGAACACTGAAGCTTTCTTT. Amino acid sequence: CASSHRHYVNTEAFF.

The V call is TRBV19, the J call TRBJ2-3; no clear D gene. The CDR3 extends over 16 amino acids. Germline V gene sequence: CDR1 LNHDA, CDR2 SQIVND (reference sequence). V lost 5 bases and J lost 3, with 18 bases in between. This CDR3 reads CASSGPTPGPTDTQYF. Written as DNA, the CDR3 is TGTGCCAGTAGTGGACCGACTCCGGGCCCAACAGATACGCAGTATTTT.

This clonotype was detected ten times or more. This chain links TRBV7-9 with TRBJ2-7, with 8 bases lining up with TRBD1. The V segment lost 5 bases and the J segment 6 bases; nucleotides outside the gene matches: 3. CDR3 length: 12 amino acids. CDR1 is SEHNR, CDR2 FQNEAQ, per germline (reference sequence). CDR3 sequence reads: CASSPTGVEQYF. The CDR3 DNA follows: TGTGCCAGCAGCCCGACAGGGGTCGAGCAGTACTTC.

Concerning this clonotype itself: A much more abundant neighbour one base away suggests this may be a read error. This chain links TRBV28 with TRBJ1-1; maybe TRBD1 (5 bases). CDR1 is MDHEN, CDR2 SYDVKM, per germline. Trimming left V 5 bases short and J 6 bases short, with 13 bases between. The CDR3 extends over 13 amino acids. CDR3 in amino acids: CASSLGHYAEAFF. As DNA, the CDR3 is TGTGCCAGCAGTCTAGGACACTACGCTGAAGCTTTCTTT.

This clonotype was counted between two and nine times. V and J are TRBV5-1 and TRBJ2-3; 12 nucleotides line up with TRBD2. The J segment lost 1 base and the V segment lost 7 bases, leaving 13 bases of the junction unmatched. Per germline, CDR1 SGHRS and CDR2 YFSETQ. The length of the CDR3 is 18 residues. The CDR3 DNA sequence: TGCGCCAGCTCGCGCTTACTAGCGGGGGGACCTCGCACAGATACGCAGTATTTT. This sequence encodes CASSRLLAGGPRTDTQYF.

This clonotype was counted at least ten times. The V gene is TRBV5-6, the J gene TRBJ2-7; D is unclear. Germline V gives CDR1 SGHDT, CDR2 YYEEEE. Trimming took off 2 bases at V and 5 bases at J, with 8 bases between the two ends. This CDR3 has 12 amino acids. CDR3 residues: CASSFGLDEQYF. CDR3 nucleotides: TGTGCCAGCAGCTTCGGGTTGGACGAGCAGTACTTC.

The chain employs TRBV5-1 and TRBJ1-6; D is unresolved. V was clipped by 0 bases and J by 0 bases, with 10 bases between them. The CDR3 covers 17 residues. Germline assignment: CDR1 SGHRS and CDR2 YFSETQ. The CDR3 DNA is TGCGCCAGCAGCTTGGCCGGGCCTAGCTCCTATAATTCACCCCTCCACTTT. It codes for CASSLAGPSSYNSPLHF.

This sequence joins TRBV10-3 and TRBJ1-5; D unresolved. CDR1 and CDR2 (germline): ENHRY, SYGVKD. CDR3 length equals 12 residues. V was trimmed by 0 bases and J by 7 bases, leaving 4 bases between them. CDR3 loop: CAISESTQPQHF. As DNA, the CDR3 is TGTGCCATCAGTGAGTCTACGCAGCCCCAGCATTTT.

The sample holds many counts of this clonotype. The chain carries TRBV6-1 and TRBJ1-2, with D possibly being TRBD1 (5 bases). The V end was cut by 5 bases, the J end by 8 bases, with 9 bases between. Germline V gene data show CDR1 as MNHNS and CDR2 as SASEGT. The CDR3 totals 11 residues. The CDR3 is CASSSQGGYTF. The CDR3 bases are TGTGCCAGCAGTTCGCAGGGAGGCTACACCTTC.

This clonotype was seen repeatedly, ten times or more. The chain links TRBV12-3 or TRBV12-4 to TRBJ1-2; tentatively, D is TRBD1 (6 bases). The length of the CDR3 is 13 residues. V dropped 3 bases and J dropped 4 bases, with 9 bases sitting between them. CDR3 nucleotides: TGTGCCAGCAGTTTCGGCAGGGGCTATGGCTACACCTTC. This translates into CASSFGRGYGYTF.

This clonotype was seen repeatedly, ten times or more. The chain recombines TRBV11-2 with TRBJ2-1, with a tentative D call TRBD1 (7 bases). V dropped 1 base and J dropped 6 bases, with 10 bases sitting between them. The germline V gene encodes CDR1 SGHAT and CDR2 FQNNGV. The CDR3 runs 14 residues. This chain's CDR3 is CASSLVQGGNEQFF. In nucleotides, the CDR3 is TGTGCCAGCAGCTTAGTGCAGGGGGGCAATGAGCAGTTCTTC.

In the case of this clonotype: With a much larger clone just one base away, this may be a read error. The gene calls are TRBV6-1 and TRBJ2-3; 7 nucleotides agree with TRBD1. CDR3 length equals 14 residues. CDR1 is MNHNS and CDR2 is SASEGT in the germline V gene. CDR3 sequence reads: CAGSEGTETDTQYF. The CDR3 DNA follows: TGTGCCGGCAGTGAAGGGACAGAAACAGATACGCAGTATTTT.

The rearrangement uses TRBV4-1 and TRBJ2-7, with D hard to call. This CDR3 contains 15 residues. Germline V CDR1 and CDR2: MGHRA, YSYEKL. The V and J ends lost 4 bases and 0 bases respectively, with 13 bases between them. The CDR3 sequence is CASSLVPGTSYEQYF. As DNA, the CDR3 is TGCGCCAGCAGCCTAGTCCCAGGAACCTCCTACGAGCAGTACTTC.

This clonotype was recorded many times. This may arise from a read error, as a much more abundant clone is one base away. V usage is TRBV2 and J usage is TRBJ1-1, with D possibly matching TRBD1 (5 bases). CDR3 length: 13 amino acids. CDR1 is SNHLY and CDR2 is FYNNEI in the germline V gene. CDR3 residues: CASKWGENTEALF. The CDR3 DNA follows: TGTGCCAGCAAGTGGGGGGAGAACACTGAAGCTCTCTTT.

This clonotype was detected ten times or more. The rearrangement joins TRBV27 to TRBJ1-4; tentative D call: TRBD1 (6 bases). The ends were cut back, 4 bases at V and 5 bases at J, with 14 bases in the middle. The germline CDR1 and CDR2 sequences are MNHEY and SMNVEV (reference sequence). The CDR3 sequence is 15 residues long. The CDR3 nucleotides are TGTGCCAGCAGTTCCCTTGACAGGTGGAATGAAAAACTGTTTTTT. Translated, it gives CASSSLDRWNEKLFF.

Of note for this clonotype: A much larger clone differs by one base, so this may be a read error. This chain links TRBV28 with TRBJ1-3; 9 bases fit TRBD1. Germline CDR1 is MDHEN and CDR2 is SYDVKM. V trimming: 10 bases; J trimming: 8 bases; junction bases outside the gene matches: 6. The CDR3 is 12 amino acids. The CDR3 sequence is CATETGGDTIYF. In DNA, the CDR3 is TGTGCCACCGAGACAGGGGGAGACACCATATATTTT.

This clonotype was found many times. This rearrangement joins TRBV14 to TRBJ2-2, with D maybe TRBD2 (5 bases). Germline lookup yields CDR1 SGHDN and CDR2 FVKESK. Trimming stripped 4 bases from V and 6 bases from J, with 15 bases between. There are 15 residues in the CDR3. For the CDR3, the DNA is TGTGCCAGCAGCCCTACTAGTCTAGGTGCCGGGGAGCTGTTTTTT. Translation: CASSPTSLGAGELFF.

This clonotype was found many times. The chain recombines TRBV29-1 with TRBJ2-7; no firm D call. Trimming took 0 bases from V and 4 from J, leaving 7 bases between them. CDR3 length: 12 residues. CDR1 and CDR2 (germline): SQVTM, ANQGSEA. The CDR3: CSVEDLDYEQYF. Here the CDR3 DNA reads TGCAGCGTTGAAGATCTTGATTACGAGCAGTACTTC.

This clonotype was observed at least ten times. The CDR3 reads CASSQARGGAIINEQFF. The CDR3 DNA reads as TGTGCCAGCAGCCAAGCGAGGGGGGGGGCCATTATCAATGAGCAGTTCTTC. The chain links TRBV14 to TRBJ2-1, with a tentative D call TRBD2 (7 bases). V gave up 1 base and J gave up 6 bases, with 19 bases separating them. CDR3 length equals 17 residues. Germline lookup yields CDR1 SGHDN and CDR2 FVKESK.

This clonotype was counted ten times or more. The J gene is TRBJ1-2, the V gene TRBV5-1, with 10 bases identical to TRBD1. CDR3 length: 15 residues. The V segment lost 4 bases and the J segment 4 bases; nucleotides outside the gene matches: 7. Germline loops: CDR1 SGHRS, CDR2 YFSETQ. The chain's CDR3 is CASSPGTGAIYGYTF. CDR3 bases: TGCGCCAGCAGCCCGGGGACAGGGGCCATCTATGGCTACACCTTC.

This clonotype has ten or more counts. The chain links TRBV12-3 or TRBV12-4 to TRBJ2-1, with 9 bases matching TRBD1. The CDR3 sequence is 16 residues long. With 3 bases clipped from V and 3 bases from J, the junction kept 6 bases outside the gene matches. CDR3 sequence: CASSFSGTGIYNEQFF. Here the CDR3 DNA reads TGTGCCAGCAGTTTTTCAGGGACAGGGATCTACAATGAGCAGTTCTTC.

By share of the sample, this clonotype is large. This chain's CDR3 is CASSVVQPLEAFF. The CDR3 DNA sequence: TGTGCCAGCAGCGTAGTACAGCCGCTTGAAGCTTTCTTT. V usage is TRBV9 and J usage is TRBJ1-1; D gene ambiguous. The CDR3 has 13 residues. Looked up from germline, CDR1 is SGDLS and CDR2 is YYNGEE. Trimming took off 0 bases at V and 7 bases at J, with 10 bases between the two ends. The full variable domain, rest sourced from reference TRBV9 and TRBJ1-1, is DSGVTQTPKHLITATGQRVTLRCSPRSGDLSVYWYQQSLDQGLQFLIQYYNGEERAKGNILERFSAQQFPDLHSELNLSSLELGDSALYFCASSVVQPLEAFFGQGTRLTVV.

On this clonotype: The missing conserved phenylalanine or tryptophan at the end of this CDR3 makes a read error likely. The DNA is omitted, as the CDR3 cannot be located on it reliably, and the CDR3 follows TCRdb's listing. The J gene is TRBJ2-7, the V gene TRBV20-1; the table assigns TRBD2, which was not confirmed against the DNA. Germline V CDR1 and CDR2: DFQATT, SNEGSKA (reference sequence). Inclusive of both ends, the CDR3 amounts to 9 amino acids. CDR3 in amino acids: CSECGGEFS.